The clone carrying this TCR beta chain was found once. This entry is derived from a study of cytomegalovirus exposure and HLA in healthy donors. Primers included in the PCR were 60 Vbeta and 13 Jbeta primers. Profiling relied on immunoSEQ multiplex PCR, and the TCRdb table lists in-frame clones only, not all of them. The data hold 150,000 to 200,000 clones, with about 85% observed a single time. Germline values: CDR1 MGHRA, CDR2 YSYEKL. Trimming removed 2 bases from V and 0 bases from J; junction bases left unmatched: 3. CDR3 size: 15 residues. This sequence was found in a man between 18 and 29 years old in good health and CMV-seropositive. The chain is built from TRBV4-1 and TRBJ2-7, with TRBD1 identical over 8 bases. Sample: PBMCs. The CDR3 loop reads CASSQRDRLSYEQYF. The CDR3 bases are TGCGCCAGCAGCCAAAGGGACAGGCTCTCCTACGAGCAGTACTTC.